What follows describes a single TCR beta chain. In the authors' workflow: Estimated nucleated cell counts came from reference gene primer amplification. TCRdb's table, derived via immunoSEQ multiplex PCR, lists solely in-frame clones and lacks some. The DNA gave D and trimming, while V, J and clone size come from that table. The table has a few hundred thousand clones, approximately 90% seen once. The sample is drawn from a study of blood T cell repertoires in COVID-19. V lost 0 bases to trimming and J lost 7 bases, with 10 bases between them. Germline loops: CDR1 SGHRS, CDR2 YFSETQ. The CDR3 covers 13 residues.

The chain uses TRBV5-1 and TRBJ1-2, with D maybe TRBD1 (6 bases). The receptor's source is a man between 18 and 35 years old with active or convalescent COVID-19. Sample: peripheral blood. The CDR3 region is CASSLVGAAGYTF. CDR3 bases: TGCGCCAGCAGCTTGGTGGGGGCGGCTGGCTACACCTTC.